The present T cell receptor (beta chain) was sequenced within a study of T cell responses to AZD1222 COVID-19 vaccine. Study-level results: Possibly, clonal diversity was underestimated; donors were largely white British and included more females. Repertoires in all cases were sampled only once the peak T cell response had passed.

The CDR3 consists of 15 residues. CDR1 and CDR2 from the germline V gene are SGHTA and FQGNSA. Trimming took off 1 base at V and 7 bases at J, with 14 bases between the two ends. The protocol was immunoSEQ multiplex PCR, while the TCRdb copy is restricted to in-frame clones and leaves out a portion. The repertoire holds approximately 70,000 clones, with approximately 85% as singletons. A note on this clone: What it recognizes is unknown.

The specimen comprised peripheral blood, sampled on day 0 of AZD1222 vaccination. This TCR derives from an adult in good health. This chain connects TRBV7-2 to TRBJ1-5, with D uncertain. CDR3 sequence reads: CASSLEAIVGQPQHF. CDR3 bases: TGTGCCAGCAGCTTAGAGGCTATAGTCGGACAGCCCCAGCATTTT.